The 3 T cell receptor beta chains given below trace back to one sample, sequenced in a study of shared clonotypes between healthy human individuals. Repertoires were generated with immunoSEQ multiplex PCR, while TCRdb's copy carries only in-frame clones and drops some. The sample shows about 2.3 million clones, approximately 95% of them seen only once. Sequenced material: naive CD4+ T cells from PBMCs. As for subset: CD45RA+ positively selected. Receptors originate from a man between 18 and 29 years old in good health. Some clones in this sample may be carry-over from other donors' samples.

The rearrangement joins TRBV28 to TRBJ2-7; 14 bases agree with TRBD2. The CDR3 consists of 15 residues. V trimming: 6 bases; J trimming: 6 bases; junction bases outside the gene matches: 7. CDR1 is MDHEN, CDR2 SYDVKM, per germline. The CDR3 protein is CASRRLAGGPGEQYF. The CDR3 region has the DNA TGTGCCAGCAGAAGACTAGCGGGAGGGCCGGGCGAGCAGTACTTC.

The chain joins TRBV28 to TRBJ2-7, with a tentative D call TRBD1 (5 bases). This CDR3 has 16 amino acids. The germline CDR1 and CDR2 sequences are MDHEN and SYDVKM. V lost 1 base to trimming and J lost 3 bases, with 16 bases between them. DNA of the CDR3: TGTGCCAGCAGTTTATATGTACAGGAGAATCGCTACGAGCAGTACTTC. Translating gives CASSLYVQENRYEQYF.

The rearrangement joins TRBV5-4 to TRBJ2-1; 8 nucleotides align to TRBD2. Germline V gives CDR1 SGHNT, CDR2 YYREEE (reference sequence). This CDR3 is 16 amino acids long. The ends lost 0 bases at V and 5 bases at J; junction bases unmatched: 7. The DNA of the CDR3 is TGTGCCAGCAGCTTGGGGCTAGCGGGTTGGGACAATGAGCAGTTCTTC. Amino acid sequence: CASSLGLAGWDNEQFF.